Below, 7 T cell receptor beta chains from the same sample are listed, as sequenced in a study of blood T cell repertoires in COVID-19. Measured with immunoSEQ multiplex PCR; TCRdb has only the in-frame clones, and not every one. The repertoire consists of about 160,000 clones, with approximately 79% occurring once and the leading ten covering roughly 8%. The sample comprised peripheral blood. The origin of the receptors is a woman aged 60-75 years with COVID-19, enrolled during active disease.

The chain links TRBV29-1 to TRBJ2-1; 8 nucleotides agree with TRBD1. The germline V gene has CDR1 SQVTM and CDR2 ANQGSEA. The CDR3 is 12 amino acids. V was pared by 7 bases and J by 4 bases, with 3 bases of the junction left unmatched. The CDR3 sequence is CSGWTGYNEQFF. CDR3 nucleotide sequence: TGCAGCGGATGGACAGGGTACAATGAGCAGTTCTTC.

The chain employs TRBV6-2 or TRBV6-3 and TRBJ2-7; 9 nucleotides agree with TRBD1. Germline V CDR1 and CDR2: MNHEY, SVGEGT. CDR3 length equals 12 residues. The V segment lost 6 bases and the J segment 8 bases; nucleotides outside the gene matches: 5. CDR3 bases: TGTGCCAGCAGCAAGGGACAGGGCAAGCAGTACGTC. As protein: CASSKGQGKQYV.

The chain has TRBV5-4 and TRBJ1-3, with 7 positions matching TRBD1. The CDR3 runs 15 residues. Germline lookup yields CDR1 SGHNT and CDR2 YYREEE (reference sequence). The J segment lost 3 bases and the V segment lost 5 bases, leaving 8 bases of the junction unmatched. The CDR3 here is CASSPNDRVGNTIYF. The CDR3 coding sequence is TGTGCCAGCAGTCCGAATGACAGGGTTGGAAACACCATATATTTT.

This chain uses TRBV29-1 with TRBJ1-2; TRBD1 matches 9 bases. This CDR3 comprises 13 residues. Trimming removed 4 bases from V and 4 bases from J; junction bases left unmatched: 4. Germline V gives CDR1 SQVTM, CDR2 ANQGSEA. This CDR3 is CSVAPTGGYGYTF. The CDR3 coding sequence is TGCAGCGTTGCCCCGACAGGGGGCTATGGCTACACCTTC.

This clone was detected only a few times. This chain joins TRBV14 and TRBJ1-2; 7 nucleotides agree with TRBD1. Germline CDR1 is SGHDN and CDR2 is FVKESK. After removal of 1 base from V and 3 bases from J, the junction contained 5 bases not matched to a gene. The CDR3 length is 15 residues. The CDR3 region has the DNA TGTGCCAGCAGCCAAGTTGGACAGGAATACTATGGCTACACCTTC. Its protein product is CASSQVGQEYYGYTF.

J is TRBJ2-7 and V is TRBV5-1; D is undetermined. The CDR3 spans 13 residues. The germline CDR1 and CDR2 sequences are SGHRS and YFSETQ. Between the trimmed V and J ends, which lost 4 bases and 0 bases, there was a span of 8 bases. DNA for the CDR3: TGCGCCAGCAGCCCCCTAAGCTCCTACGAGCAGTACTTC. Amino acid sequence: CASSPLSSYEQYF.

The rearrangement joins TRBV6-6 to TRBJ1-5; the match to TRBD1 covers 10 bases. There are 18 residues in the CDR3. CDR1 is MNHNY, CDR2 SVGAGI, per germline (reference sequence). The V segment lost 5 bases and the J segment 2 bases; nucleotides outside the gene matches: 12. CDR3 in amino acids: CASSLLPAGTGGNQPQHF. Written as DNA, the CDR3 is TGTGCCAGCAGTCTATTACCCGCCGGGACAGGGGGCAATCAGCCCCAGCATTTT.